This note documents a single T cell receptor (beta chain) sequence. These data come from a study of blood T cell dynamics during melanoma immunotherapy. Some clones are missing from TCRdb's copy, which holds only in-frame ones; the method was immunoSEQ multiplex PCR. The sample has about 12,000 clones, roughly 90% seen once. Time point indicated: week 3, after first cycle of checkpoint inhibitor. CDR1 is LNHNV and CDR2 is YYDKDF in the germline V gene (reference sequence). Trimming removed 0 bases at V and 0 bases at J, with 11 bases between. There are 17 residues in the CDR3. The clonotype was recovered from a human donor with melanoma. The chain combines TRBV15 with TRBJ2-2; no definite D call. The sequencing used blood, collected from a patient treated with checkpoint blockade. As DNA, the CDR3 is TGTGCCACCAGCAGAGATATTCGACCACCGAACACCGGGGAGCTGTTTTTT. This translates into CATSRDIRPPNTGELFF.